This record covers a single T cell receptor (beta chain). Its antigen is still unknown. Per-base quality was not reported, and no clone a single base away is much larger than it. The collaborating institutions used their own protocols to collect whole blood in K2EDTA tubes. Collaborator samples were shipped for TCRbeta analysis as frozen whole blood, isolated PBMCs, or DNA extracted from either sample type. The record originates from a study of blood T cell repertoires in COVID-19 (dated by TCRdb to between 2020 and 2021). In the study overall: The collaborator samples originated in the United States, Italy and Spain and spanned the acute and convalescent phases of COVID-19. The prospective study material was composed of cDNA or gDNA derived from T cells, B-cell-depleted T cells, or PBMCs. The dataset comprised deeply sampled blood TCRbeta repertoires from subjects exposed to, actively infected with, or recovered from COVID-19. The repertoires were released in a freely available public database meant as a resource for research on the immune response to SARS-CoV-2. Samples were obtained from the ongoing ImmuneRACE study (first 160 participants) and from some 1,300 subjects provided by 6 global collaborators. Nearly every sample came with metadata listing a de-identified subject ID, COVID-19 status, age in years and sex. Where available, HLA class I and class II types were taken from metadata supplied by the sample provider and were not determined by assay-based typing.

Study-wide conclusions, independent of this receptor: Clinical and demographic metadata were provided uncurated, with the amount varying by source and participant.

TCRbeta CDR3 regions were amplified from genomic DNA using the immunoSEQ Assay, a bias-controlled multiplex PCR. In the paper's pipeline: The number of nucleated cells in each sample was estimated by amplification of reference gene primers within the assay. To quantify the absolute abundance of each unique TCRbeta CDR3 rearrangement, sequence reads were collapsed and filtered. For each sample, productive Simpson clonality was calculated as the square root of Simpson's diversity index across productive rearrangements. As stored in TCRdb, this immuneACCESS dataset retains in-frame rearrangements with V and J assigned. A fraction of the clones does not appear; measured against another copy, unresolved V genes explain less than half of the discrepancy, and the remainder lacks a known reason. V and J calls and clone size are as listed in that table; D and trimming were resolved from the DNA. This sample holds 95,000 to 150,000 clones; 60% to 85% were observed only once. The ten largest clones represent about 0.85% of the sample.

The CDR3 numbers 16 residues from cysteine through phenylalanine. The entry retains the CDR3 DNA only, 48 bases that are in frame from base 1. From a lookup of the germline V gene (reference sequence), CDR1 and CDR2 are GTSNPN and SVGIG. V and J are trimmed by 1 base and 2 bases, and the gene matches miss 8 bases of the junction. Material for sequencing was peripheral blood. This receptor chain uses TRBV30 and TRBJ1-5; the central 7 bases match TRBD1. This clonotype was sampled from a human donor with acute or convalescent COVID-19. The donor label of this sample is uncertain. The CDR3 protein: CAWSDKTGYRNQPQHF. The sequenced DNA: TGTGCCTGGAGTGATAAGACAGGGTATCGCAATCAGCCCCAGCATTTT. Reference TRBV30 and TRBJ1-5 genes cover what lies past the CDR3, so the full variable domain is SQTIHQWPATLVQPVGSPLSLECTVEGTSNPNLYWYRQAAGRGLQLLFYSVGIGQISSEVPQNLSASRPQDRQFILSSKKLLLSDSGFYLCAWSDKTGYRNQPQHFGDGTRLSIL.